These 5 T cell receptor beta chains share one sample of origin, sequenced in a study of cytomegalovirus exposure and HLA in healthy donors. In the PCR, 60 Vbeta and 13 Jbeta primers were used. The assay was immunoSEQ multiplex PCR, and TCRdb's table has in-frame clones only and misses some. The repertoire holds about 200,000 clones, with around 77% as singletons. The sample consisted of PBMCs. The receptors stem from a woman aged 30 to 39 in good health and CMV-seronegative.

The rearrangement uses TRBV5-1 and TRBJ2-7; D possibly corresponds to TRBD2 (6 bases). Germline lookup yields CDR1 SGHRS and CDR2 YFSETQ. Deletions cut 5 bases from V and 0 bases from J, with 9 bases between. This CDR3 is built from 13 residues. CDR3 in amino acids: CASRATSSYEQYF. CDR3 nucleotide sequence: TGCGCCAGCAGAGCGACTAGCTCCTACGAGCAGTACTTC.

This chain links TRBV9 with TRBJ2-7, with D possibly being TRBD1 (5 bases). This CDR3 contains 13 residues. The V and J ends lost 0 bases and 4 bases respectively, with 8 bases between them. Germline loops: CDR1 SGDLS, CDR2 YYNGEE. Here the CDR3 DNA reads TGTGCCAGCAGCGTAGATTCAGGGTACGAGCAGTACTTC. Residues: CASSVDSGYEQYF.

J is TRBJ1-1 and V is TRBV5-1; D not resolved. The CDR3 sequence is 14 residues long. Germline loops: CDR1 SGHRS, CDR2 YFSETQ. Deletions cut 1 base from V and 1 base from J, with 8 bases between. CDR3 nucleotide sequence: TGCGCCAGCAGCTTGAGTGCAGGGAACACTGAAGCTTTCTTT. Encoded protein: CASSLSAGNTEAFF.

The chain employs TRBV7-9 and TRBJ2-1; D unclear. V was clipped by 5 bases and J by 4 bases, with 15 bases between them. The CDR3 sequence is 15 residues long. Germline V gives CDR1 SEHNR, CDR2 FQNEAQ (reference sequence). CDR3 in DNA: TGTGCCAGCAGCCGGTTTGCGGCAACATACAATGAGCAGTTCTTC. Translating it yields CASSRFAATYNEQFF.

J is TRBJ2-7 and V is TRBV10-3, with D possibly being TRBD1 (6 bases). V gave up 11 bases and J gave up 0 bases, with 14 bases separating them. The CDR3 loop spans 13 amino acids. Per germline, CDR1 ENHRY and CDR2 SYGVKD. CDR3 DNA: TGTGCCTCTCACTACAGGGACTCCTACGAGCAGTACTTC. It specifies CASHYRDSYEQYF.